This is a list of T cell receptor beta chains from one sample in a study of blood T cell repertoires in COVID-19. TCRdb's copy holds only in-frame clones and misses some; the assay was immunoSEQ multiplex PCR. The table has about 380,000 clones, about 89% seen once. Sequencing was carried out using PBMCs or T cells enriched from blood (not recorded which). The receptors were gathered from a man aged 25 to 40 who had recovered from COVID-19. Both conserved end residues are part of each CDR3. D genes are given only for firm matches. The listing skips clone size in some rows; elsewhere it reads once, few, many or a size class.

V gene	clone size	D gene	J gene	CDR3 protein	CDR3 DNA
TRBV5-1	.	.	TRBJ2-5	CASSFGLAEQETQYF	TGCGCCAGCAGCTTCGGGCTAGCCGAGCAAGAGACCCAGTACTTC
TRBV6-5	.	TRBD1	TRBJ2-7	CASGQGVYEQYF	TGTGCCAGCGGGCAGGGGGTCTACGAGCAGTACTTC
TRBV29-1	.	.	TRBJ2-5	CSVQSGLAQETQYF	TGCAGCGTCCAATCCGGGCTAGCCCAAGAGACCCAGTACTTC
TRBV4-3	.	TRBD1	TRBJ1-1	CASSQDRGTGFSEAFF	TGCGCCAGCAGCCAAGATAGAGGGACAGGATTTTCTGAAGCTTTCTTT
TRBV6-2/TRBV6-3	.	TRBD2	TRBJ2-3	CATTPTWALAGGAETQYF	TGTGCCACCACCCCTACCTGGGCCCTAGCGGGGGGCGCGGAAACGCAGTATTTT
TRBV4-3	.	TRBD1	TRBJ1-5	CASSQDWAGGQPQHF	TGCGCCAGCAGCCAAGATTGGGCAGGGGGCCAGCCCCAGCATTTT
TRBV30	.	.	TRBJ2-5	CAWSVLMETQYF	TGTGCCTGGAGTGTACTAATGGAGACCCAGTACTTC
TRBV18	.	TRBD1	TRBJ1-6	CASSGQGYDNSPLHF	TGTGCCAGCTCAGGACAGGGGTATGATAATTCACCCCTCCACTTT
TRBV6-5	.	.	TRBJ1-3	CASRLAAANTIYF	TGTGCCAGCAGGCTGGCAGCGGCGAACACCATATATTTT
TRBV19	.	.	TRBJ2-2	CALADPNTGELFF	TGTGCTTTGGCAGATCCGAACACCGGGGAGCTGTTTTTT
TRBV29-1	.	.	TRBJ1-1	CSVLGRWDGAFF	TGCAGCGTGCTAGGGAGGTGGGACGGAGCTTTCTTT
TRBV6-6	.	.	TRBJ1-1	CASSYGDMNTEAFF	TGTGCCAGCAGTTACGGGGACATGAACACTGAAGCTTTCTTT
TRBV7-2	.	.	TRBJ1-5	CASSLSRQPQHF	TGTGCTAGCAGCTTATCCCGGCAGCCCCAGCATTTT
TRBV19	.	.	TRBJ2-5	CASGYRVRETQYF	TGTGCCAGTGGCTACAGGGTCCGGGAGACCCAGTACTTC
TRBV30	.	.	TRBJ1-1	CAWRVSVSEAFF	TGTGCCTGGAGAGTAAGCGTGAGTGAAGCTTTCTTT
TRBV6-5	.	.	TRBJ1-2	CASRGGGVGWGYTF	TGTGCCAGCAGGGGAGGAGGAGTGGGTTGGGGCTACACCTTC
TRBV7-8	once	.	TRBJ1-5	CASSLAQYSNQPQHF	TGTGCCAGCAGCTTAGCTCAGTATAGCAATCAGCCCCAGCATTTT
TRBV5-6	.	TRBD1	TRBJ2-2	CASTVGTDVNTGELFF	TGTGCCAGCACCGTTGGGACAGATGTTAACACCGGGGAGCTGTTTTTT
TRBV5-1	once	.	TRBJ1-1	CASSLSRGTEAFF	TGCGCCAGCAGCCTTTCTCGGGGGACTGAAGCTTTCTTT
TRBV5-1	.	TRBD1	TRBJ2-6	CASRGTGTSGANVLTF	TGCGCCAGCAGGGGGACAGGGACTTCGGGGGCCAACGTCCTGACTTTC
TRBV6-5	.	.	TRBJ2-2	CASIWGDTGELFF	TGTGCCAGCATATGGGGGGACACCGGGGAGCTGTTTTTT
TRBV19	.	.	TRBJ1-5	CASSSRVVQPQHF	TGTGCCAGTAGTAGCAGGGTGGTTCAGCCCCAGCATTTT
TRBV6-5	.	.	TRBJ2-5	CASGPSVETQYF	TGTGCCAGCGGGCCCTCGGTGGAGACCCAGTACTTC
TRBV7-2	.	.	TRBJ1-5	CASSWERRGYNQPQHF	TGTGCCAGCAGCTGGGAGCGGCGGGGATACAATCAGCCCCAGCATTTT
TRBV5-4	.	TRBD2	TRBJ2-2	CASSSGTSGGAGRELFF	TGTGCCAGCAGCTCCGGGACTAGCGGGGGGGCGGGCCGGGAGCTGTTTTTT
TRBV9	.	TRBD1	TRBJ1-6	CASSARPGQGSPLHF	TGTGCCAGCAGCGCCAGACCGGGACAGGGTTCACCCCTCCACTTT
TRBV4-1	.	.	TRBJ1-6	CASSQEQGPNGSPLHF	TGCGCCAGCAGCCAAGAACAGGGACCTAACGGTTCACCCCTCCACTTT
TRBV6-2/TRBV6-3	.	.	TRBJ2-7	CASSLRGVSYEQYF	TGTGCCAGCAGTCTCAGGGGGGTCTCCTACGAGCAGTACTTC
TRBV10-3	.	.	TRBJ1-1	CAIRGLNTEAFF	TGTGCCATCCGCGGATTGAACACTGAAGCTTTCTTT
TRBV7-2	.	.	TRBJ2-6	CASTRQRLFSGANVLTF	TGTGCCAGCACCCGACAGCGCCTCTTCTCTGGGGCCAACGTCCTGACTTTC